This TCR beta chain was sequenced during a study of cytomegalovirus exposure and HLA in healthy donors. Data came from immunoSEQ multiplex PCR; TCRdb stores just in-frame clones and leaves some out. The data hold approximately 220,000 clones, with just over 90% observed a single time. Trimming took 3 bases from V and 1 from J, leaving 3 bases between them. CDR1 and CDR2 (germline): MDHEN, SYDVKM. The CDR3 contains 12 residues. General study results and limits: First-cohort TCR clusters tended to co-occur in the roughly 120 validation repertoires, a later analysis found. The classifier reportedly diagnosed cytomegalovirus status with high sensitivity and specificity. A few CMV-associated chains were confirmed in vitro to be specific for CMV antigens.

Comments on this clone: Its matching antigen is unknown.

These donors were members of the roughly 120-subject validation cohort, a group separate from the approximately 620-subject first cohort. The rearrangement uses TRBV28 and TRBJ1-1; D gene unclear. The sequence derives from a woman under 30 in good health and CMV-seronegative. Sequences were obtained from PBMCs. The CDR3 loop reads CASSFQNTEAFF. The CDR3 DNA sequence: TGTGCCAGCAGTTTCCAGAACACTGAAGCTTTCTTT.